Presented here are 4 T cell receptor beta chains from one specimen sequenced in a study of response to subunit inactivated influenza vaccine (dated by TCRdb to the late 2010s). The library was built by means of RT-PCR. The sample was run on an Illumina HiSeq 2500. TCRdb cleaned the public reads at Q25 with fastp, built clones with MiXCR and kept in-frame beta chains. Each CDR3 protein gets just one entry, which takes the most common genes and DNA from the rows behind it. The sample data list over 300,000 distinct CDR3 sequences, and 21% of these were observed just once. The ten largest clonotypes hold about 10% of the sample. Sequencing was performed on PBMCs from blood, taken less than 22 months after vaccination. These TCRs come from a man aged 50-75 years who received an inactivated influenza vaccine. Donor details come from another sample of the same person, matched by shared clones.

This clonotype turned up a few times. V gene TRBV5-1 combines with J gene TRBJ2-2; perhaps TRBD1 as D (6 bases). The length of the CDR3 is 13 residues. V shed 4 bases and J shed 4 bases, with 8 bases lying between them. Germline V gene data show CDR1 as SGHRS and CDR2 as YFSETQ. The CDR3 nucleotides read TGCGCCAGCAGCGGACAGTTCACCGGGGAGCTGTTTTTT. Translated, it gives CASSGQFTGELFF.

The chain carries TRBV12-3 or TRBV12-4 and TRBJ1-4; 9 nucleotides align to TRBD1. The CDR3 contains 14 residues. V was pared by 5 bases and J by 8 bases, with 6 bases of the junction left unmatched. The CDR3 protein is CASSHDRGLEKLFF. The CDR3 DNA sequence: TGTGCCAGCAGTCACGACAGGGGGTTGGAAAAACTGTTTTTT.

In this sample, this clonotype turned up a few times. The chain recombines TRBV29-1 with TRBJ2-1, with TRBD1 matching over 10 bases. The CDR3 loop spans 15 amino acids. The V gene's germline CDR1 is SQVTM and CDR2 ANQGSEA. Unmatched junction bases numbered 12, after V lost 8 bases and J lost 5 bases. The CDR3 DNA reads TGCAGCTCATCCTTTGGGACAGGGGTACACAATGAGCAGTTCTTC. Its translation is CSSSFGTGVHNEQFF.

This clonotype was picked up a small number of times. V usage is TRBV20-1 and J usage is TRBJ2-5, with a weak D call TRBD1 (6 bases). V was trimmed by 8 bases and J by 0 bases, leaving 13 bases between them. CDR1 and CDR2 from the germline V gene are DFQATT and SNEGSKA (reference sequence). There are 13 residues in the CDR3. The DNA for the CDR3 is TGCAGTCACGCGGACAGAAACCAAGAGACCCAGTACTTC. Its protein product is CSHADRNQETQYF.